These 2 T cell receptor beta chains were sequenced from one sample in a study of immune evolution from preneoplasia to lung adenocarcinoma. The assay was immunoSEQ multiplex PCR, and TCRdb's table has in-frame clones only and misses some. In the table there are 10,000 or so clones, about 76% of which are singletons. Input material: FFPE minimally invasive lung adenocarcinoma tissue. All receptors come from a donor at least 70 years old with lung adenocarcinoma.

This clone was counted a few times. This sequence joins TRBV28 and TRBJ2-1; tentatively, D is TRBD2 (6 bases). Germline CDR1 MDHEN, CDR2 SYDVKM. V shed 7 bases and J shed 4 bases, with 17 bases lying between them. The CDR3 extends over 15 amino acids. DNA of the CDR3: TGTGCCAGCACCCAAGAGGAGGGGCGGTACAATGAGCAGTTCTTC. As protein: CASTQEEGRYNEQFF.

The chain carries TRBV5-6 and TRBJ1-2; tentative D call: TRBD1 (5 bases). The CDR3 is 15 residues long. Looked up from germline, CDR1 is SGHDT and CDR2 is YYEEEE. V was pared by 4 bases and J by 2 bases, with 15 bases between. The CDR3 reads CASSAPGAANYGYTF. The DNA of the CDR3 is TGTGCCAGCAGCGCCCCCGGGGCAGCGAACTATGGCTACACCTTC.